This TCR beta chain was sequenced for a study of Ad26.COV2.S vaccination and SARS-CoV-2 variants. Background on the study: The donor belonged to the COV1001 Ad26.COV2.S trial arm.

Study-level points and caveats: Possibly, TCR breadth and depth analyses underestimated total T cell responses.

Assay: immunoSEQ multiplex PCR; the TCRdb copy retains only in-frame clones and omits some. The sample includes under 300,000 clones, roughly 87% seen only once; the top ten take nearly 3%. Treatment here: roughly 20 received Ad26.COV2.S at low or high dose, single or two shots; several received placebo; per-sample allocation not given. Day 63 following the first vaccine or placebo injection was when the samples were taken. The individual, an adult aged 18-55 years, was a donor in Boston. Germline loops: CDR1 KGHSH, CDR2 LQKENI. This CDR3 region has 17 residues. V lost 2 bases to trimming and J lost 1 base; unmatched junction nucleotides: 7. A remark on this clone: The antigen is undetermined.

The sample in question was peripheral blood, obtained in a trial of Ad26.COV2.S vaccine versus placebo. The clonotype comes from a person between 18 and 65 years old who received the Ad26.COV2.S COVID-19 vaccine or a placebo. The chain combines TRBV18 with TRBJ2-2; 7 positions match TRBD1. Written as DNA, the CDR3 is TGTGCCAGCTCACCAAGGATTCGACAGGGGAACACCGGGGAGCTGTTTTTT. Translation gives CASSPRIRQGNTGELFF.